This T cell receptor beta chain was captured in a study of cytomegalovirus exposure and HLA in healthy donors. General study points: According to a subsequent analysis, TCR clusters identified in the first cohort showed a tendency to co-occur across the approximately 120 validation repertoires. Associated with cytomegalovirus, according to the listing, were 150 to 200 TCR beta chains.

Of note for this clone: What it binds is unknown.

The CDR3 runs to 13 residues. The germline V gene has CDR1 LNHNV and CDR2 YYDKDF (reference sequence). V lost 4 bases and J 10 bases, leaving 13 bases between the germline ends. The assay was immunoSEQ multiplex PCR, and TCRdb's table has in-frame clones only and misses some. The sample has 110,000 to 150,000 clones, 70% to 90% seen once; the top ten hold 5.5% to 7%. This TCR was recovered from a woman in her thirties in good health and CMV-seropositive. Material for sequencing was PBMCs. V is TRBV15 and J is TRBJ1-4, with a tentative D call TRBD1 (6 bases). The CDR3 DNA reads TGTGCCACCAGCACCTCGACAGGCGGAAAACTGTTTTTT. Its translation: CATSTSTGGKLFF.